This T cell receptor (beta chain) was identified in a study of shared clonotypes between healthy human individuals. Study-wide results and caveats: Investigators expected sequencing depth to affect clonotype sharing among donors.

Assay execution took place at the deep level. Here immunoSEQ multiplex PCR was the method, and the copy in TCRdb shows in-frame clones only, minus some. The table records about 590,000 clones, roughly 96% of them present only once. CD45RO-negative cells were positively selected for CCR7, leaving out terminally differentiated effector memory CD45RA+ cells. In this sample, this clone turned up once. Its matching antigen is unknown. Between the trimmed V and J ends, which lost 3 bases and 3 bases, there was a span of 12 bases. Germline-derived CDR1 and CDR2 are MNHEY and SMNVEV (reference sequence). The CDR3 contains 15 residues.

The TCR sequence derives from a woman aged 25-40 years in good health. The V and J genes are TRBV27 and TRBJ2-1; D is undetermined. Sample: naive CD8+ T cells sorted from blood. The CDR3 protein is CASSFLAANYNEQFF. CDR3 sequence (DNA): TGTGCCAGCAGTTTCCTCGCGGCTAACTACAATGAGCAGTTCTTC.